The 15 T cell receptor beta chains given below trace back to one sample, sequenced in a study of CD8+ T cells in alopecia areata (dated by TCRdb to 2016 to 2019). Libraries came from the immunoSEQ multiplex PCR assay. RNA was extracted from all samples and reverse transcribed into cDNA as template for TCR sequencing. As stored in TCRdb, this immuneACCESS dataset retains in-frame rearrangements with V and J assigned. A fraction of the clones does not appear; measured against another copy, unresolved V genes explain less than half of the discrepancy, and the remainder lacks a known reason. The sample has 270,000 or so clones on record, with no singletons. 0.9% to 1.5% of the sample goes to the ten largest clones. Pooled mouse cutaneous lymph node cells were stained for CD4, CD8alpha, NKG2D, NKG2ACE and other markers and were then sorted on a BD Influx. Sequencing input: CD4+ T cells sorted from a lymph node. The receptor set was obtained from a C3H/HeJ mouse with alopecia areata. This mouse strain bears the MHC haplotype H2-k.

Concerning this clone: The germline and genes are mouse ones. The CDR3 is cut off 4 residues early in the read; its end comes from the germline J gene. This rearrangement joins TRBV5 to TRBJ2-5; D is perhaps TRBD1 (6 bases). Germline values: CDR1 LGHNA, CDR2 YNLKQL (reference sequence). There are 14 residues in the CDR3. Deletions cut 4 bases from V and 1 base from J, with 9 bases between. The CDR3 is CASSPGTYQDTQYF. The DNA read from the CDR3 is TGTGCCAGCAGCCCTGGGACATACCAAGAC.

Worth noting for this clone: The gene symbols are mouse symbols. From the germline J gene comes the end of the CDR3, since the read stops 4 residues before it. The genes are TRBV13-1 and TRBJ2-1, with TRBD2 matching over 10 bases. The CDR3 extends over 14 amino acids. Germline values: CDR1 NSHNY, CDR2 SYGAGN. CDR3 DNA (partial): TGTGCCAGCAGTGAGACTGGGGGGCGCGCT. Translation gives CASSETGGRA. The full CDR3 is CASSETGGRAEQFF.

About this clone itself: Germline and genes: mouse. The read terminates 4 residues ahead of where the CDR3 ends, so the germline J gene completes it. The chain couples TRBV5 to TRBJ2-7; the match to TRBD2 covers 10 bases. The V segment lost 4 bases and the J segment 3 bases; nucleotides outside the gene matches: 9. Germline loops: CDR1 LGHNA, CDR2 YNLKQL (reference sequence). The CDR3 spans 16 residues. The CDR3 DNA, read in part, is TGTGCCAGCAGCCCCCGCCTGGGGGGGCGCATCTAT. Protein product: CASSPRLGGRIY. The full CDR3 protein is CASSPRLGGRIYEQYF.

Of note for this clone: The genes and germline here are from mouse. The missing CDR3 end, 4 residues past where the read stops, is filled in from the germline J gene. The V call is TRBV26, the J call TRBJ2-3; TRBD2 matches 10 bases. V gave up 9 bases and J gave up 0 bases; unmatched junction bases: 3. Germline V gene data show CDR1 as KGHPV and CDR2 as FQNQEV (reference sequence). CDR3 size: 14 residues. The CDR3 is CARDWGASAETLYF. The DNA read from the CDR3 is TGTGCCAGAGACTGGGGGGCCAGTGCAGAA.

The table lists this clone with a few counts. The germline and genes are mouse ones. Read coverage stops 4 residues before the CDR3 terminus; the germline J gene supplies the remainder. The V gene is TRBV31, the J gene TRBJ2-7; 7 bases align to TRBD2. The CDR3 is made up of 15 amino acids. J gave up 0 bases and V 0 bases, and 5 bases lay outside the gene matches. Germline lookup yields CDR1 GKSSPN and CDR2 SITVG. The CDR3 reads CAWSLALGVSYEQYF. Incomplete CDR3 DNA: TGTGCCTGGAGTCTAGCGCTGGGGGTCTCCTAT.

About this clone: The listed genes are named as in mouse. The CDR3 bases that were read are TGCACCTGCAGTGCACGGACAGATAGTGCAGAA. Translation: CTCSARTDSAE. The complete CDR3 protein is CTCSARTDSAETLYF. This chain uses TRBV1 with TRBJ2-3, with D possibly matching TRBD1 (6 bases). With the read ending 4 residues before the CDR3 end, the germline J gene is used to fill in that end. This CDR3 comprises 15 residues. With 2 bases removed from V and 0 bases from J, the gap between germline ends came to 9 bases. Germline CDR1 reads NSQYPW; CDR2 reads LRSPGD (reference sequence).

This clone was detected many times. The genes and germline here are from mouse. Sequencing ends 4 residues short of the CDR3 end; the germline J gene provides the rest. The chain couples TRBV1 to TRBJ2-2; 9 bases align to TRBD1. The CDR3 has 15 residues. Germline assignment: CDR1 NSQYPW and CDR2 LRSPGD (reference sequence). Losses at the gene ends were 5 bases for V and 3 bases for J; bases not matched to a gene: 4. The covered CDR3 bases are TGCACCTGCAGTATCCGGGACAGGGACACCGGG. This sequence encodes CTCSIRDRDTG. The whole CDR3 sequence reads CTCSIRDRDTGQLYF.

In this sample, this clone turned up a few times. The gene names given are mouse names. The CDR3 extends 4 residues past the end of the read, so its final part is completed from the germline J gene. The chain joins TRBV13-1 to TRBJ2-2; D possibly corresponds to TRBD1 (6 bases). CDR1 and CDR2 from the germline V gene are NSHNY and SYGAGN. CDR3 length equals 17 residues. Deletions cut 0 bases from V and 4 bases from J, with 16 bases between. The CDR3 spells CASSDDRVLTGTGQLYF. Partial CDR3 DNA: TGTGCCAGCAGTGATGACAGGGTCTTAACGGGCACCGGG.

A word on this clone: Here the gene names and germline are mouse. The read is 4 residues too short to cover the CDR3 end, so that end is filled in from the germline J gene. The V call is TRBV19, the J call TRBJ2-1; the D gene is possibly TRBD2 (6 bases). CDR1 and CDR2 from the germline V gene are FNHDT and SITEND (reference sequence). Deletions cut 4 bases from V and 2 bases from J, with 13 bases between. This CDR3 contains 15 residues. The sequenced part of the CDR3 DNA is TGTGCCAGCAGTCTCCCCACTGGGTACTATGCT. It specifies CASSLPTGYYA. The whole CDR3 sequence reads CASSLPTGYYAEQFF.

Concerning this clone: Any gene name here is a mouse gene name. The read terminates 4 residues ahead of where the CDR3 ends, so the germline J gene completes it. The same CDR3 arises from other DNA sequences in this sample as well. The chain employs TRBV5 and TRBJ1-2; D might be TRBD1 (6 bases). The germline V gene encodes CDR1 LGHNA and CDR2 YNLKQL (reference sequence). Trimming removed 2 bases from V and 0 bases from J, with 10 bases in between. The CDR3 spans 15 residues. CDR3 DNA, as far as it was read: TGTGCCAGCAGCCAATCCGGGACAACAAACTCC. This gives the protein CASSQSGTTNS. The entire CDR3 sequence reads CASSQSGTTNSDYTF.

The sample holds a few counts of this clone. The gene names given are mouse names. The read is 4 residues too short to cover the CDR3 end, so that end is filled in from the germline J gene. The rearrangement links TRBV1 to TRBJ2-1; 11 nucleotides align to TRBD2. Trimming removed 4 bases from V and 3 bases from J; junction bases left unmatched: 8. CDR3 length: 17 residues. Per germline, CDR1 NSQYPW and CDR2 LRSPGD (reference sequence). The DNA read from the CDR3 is TGCACCTGCAGTGGAGAAGGACTGGGGGGCGCCTATGCT. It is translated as CTCSGEGLGGAYA. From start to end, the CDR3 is CTCSGEGLGGAYAEQFF.

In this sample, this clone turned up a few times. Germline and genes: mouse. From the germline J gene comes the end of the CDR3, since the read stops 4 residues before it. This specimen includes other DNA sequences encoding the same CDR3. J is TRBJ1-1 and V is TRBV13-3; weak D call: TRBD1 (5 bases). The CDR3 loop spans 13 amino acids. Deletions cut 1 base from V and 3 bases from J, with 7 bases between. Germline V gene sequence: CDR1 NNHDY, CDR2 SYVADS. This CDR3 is CASSDRRDTEVFF. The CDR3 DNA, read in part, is TGTGCCAGCAGTGATCGCAGGGACACA.

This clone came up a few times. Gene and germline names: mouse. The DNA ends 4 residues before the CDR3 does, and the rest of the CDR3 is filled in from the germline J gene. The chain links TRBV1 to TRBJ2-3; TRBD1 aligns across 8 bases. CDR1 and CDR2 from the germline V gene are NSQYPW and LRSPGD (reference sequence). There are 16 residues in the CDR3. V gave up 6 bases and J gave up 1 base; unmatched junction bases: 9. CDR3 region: CTCRPRDRGGAETLYF. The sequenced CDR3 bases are TGCACCTGCAGACCTCGCGACAGGGGCGGTGCAGAA.

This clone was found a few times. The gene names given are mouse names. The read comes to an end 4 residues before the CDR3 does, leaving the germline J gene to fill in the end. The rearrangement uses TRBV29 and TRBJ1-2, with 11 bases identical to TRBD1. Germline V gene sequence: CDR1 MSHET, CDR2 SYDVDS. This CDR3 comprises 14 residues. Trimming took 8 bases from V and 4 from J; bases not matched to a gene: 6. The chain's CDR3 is CASPRDRGGSDYTF. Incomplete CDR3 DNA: TGTGCTAGCCCCCGGGACAGGGGGGGCTCC.

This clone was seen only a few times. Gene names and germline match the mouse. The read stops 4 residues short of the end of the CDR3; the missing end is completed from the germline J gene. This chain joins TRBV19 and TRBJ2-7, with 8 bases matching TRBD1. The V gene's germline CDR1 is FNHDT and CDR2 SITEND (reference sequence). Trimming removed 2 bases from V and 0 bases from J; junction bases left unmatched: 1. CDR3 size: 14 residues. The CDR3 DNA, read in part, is TGTGCCAGCAGTATCAGGGGGCGCTCCTAT. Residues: CASSIRGRSY. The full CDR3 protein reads CASSIRGRSYEQYF.